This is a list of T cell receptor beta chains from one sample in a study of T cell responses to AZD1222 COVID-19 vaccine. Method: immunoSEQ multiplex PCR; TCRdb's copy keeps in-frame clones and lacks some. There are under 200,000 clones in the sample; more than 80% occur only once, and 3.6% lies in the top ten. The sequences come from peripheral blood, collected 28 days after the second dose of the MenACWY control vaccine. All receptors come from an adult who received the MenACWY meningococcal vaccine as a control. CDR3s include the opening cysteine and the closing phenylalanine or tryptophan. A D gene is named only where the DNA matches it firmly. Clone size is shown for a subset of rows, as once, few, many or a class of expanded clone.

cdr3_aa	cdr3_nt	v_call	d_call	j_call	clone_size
CASSVQGYTYEQYF	TGTGCCAGCAGCGTACAAGGGTACACCTACGAGCAGTACTTC	TRBV9	.	TRBJ2-7	.
CASSFLTTNYGYTF	TGTGCCAGCAGTTTCCTCACCACCAACTATGGCTACACCTTC	TRBV28	.	TRBJ1-2	.
CASSLEFGSSYNEQFF	TGCGCCAGCAGCTTGGAGTTTGGGTCTTCCTACAATGAGCAGTTCTTC	TRBV5-1	.	TRBJ2-1	.
CASSPQREFSYTF	TGTGCCAGCAGTCCTCAGAGGGAGTTTAGCTACACCTTC	TRBV6-5	.	TRBJ1-2	.
CASSEGTGHGYTF	TGTGCCAGCAGTGAGGGAACAGGGCATGGCTACACCTTC	TRBV6-1	.	TRBJ1-2	.
CASSEDGPSYEQYF	TGTGCCAGCAGTGAAGACGGCCCCAGCTACGAGCAGTACTTC	TRBV2	.	TRBJ2-7	.
CASSEGRNTEAFF	TGTGCCAGCAGTGAGGGGAGGAACACTGAAGCTTTCTTT	TRBV6-4	.	TRBJ1-1	.
CASRARDLSSYEQYF	TGTGCCAGCAGGGCCCGGGACTTGAGCTCCTACGAGCAGTACTTC	TRBV6-5	.	TRBJ2-7	.
CASSLGRAGGTDTQYF	TGCGCCAGCAGCCTCGGGCGAGCGGGAGGCACAGATACGCAGTATTTT	TRBV4-3	TRBD2	TRBJ2-3	.
CASGRRVNNQPQHF	TGTGCCTCGGGCCGACGAGTAAACAATCAGCCCCAGCATTTT	TRBV6-5	.	TRBJ1-5	.
CASSLADTQYF	TGTGCCAGCAGTCTGGCAGATACGCAGTATTTT	TRBV12-3/TRBV12-4	.	TRBJ2-3	.
CASSPTGLGSPLHF	TGTGCCAGCAGCCCGACAGGGTTAGGTTCACCCCTCCACTTT	TRBV3-1/TRBV3-2	TRBD1	TRBJ1-6	.
CASSQEGLPGGREAFF	TGCGCCAGCAGCCAAGAAGGATTGCCAGGGGGCAGGGAAGCTTTCTTT	TRBV4-1	TRBD1	TRBJ1-1	.
CASSSTGSYGYTF	TGTGCCAGCAGTTCAACAGGGAGCTATGGCTACACCTTC	TRBV6-6	.	TRBJ1-2	.
CSARTSGGTGELFF	TGCAGCGCCCGGACTAGTGGGGGCACCGGGGAGCTGTTTTTT	TRBV29-1	TRBD2	TRBJ2-2	.
CASSDSQRGSGNTIYF	TGTGCCAGCAGCGATTCACAGAGGGGCTCTGGAAACACCATATATTTT	TRBV9	.	TRBJ1-3	.
CASRTSGRGPDTQYF	TGTGCCAGTAGGACTAGCGGGAGGGGGCCAGATACGCAGTATTTT	TRBV19	TRBD2	TRBJ2-3	.
CASSFTRQGTEAFF	TGTGCCAGCAGTTTCACCCGACAGGGGACTGAAGCTTTCTTT	TRBV28	TRBD1	TRBJ1-1	.
CATQGGNTEAFF	TGTGCCACACAGGGGGGGAACACTGAAGCTTTCTTT	TRBV10-3	TRBD1	TRBJ1-1	.
CASKPGRRVSNGYTF	TGTGCCAGCAAGCCAGGCAGGAGGGTGAGCAATGGCTACACCTTC	TRBV3-1/TRBV3-2	.	TRBJ1-2	.
CASSLSGERGDTQYF	TGTGCCAGCAGTCTCAGCGGAGAGAGAGGGGATACGCAGTATTTT	TRBV6-5	.	TRBJ2-3	.
CASSLGGTGWVYEQYF	TGTGCCAGCAGCTTGGGGGGTACAGGGTGGGTCTACGAGCAGTACTTC	TRBV5-4	.	TRBJ2-7	.
CASRPTGIHEQYF	TGTGCCAGCAGGCCTACAGGGATCCACGAGCAGTACTTC	TRBV6-5	.	TRBJ2-7	.
CASSWGQGEKLFF	TGTGCCAGCAGCTGGGGACAGGGAGAAAAACTGTTTTTT	TRBV7-8	TRBD1	TRBJ1-4	.
CSASMDRAPSSYEQYF	TGCAGTGCTAGTATGGACAGGGCCCCCAGCTCCTACGAGCAGTACTTC	TRBV20-1	TRBD1	TRBJ2-7	.
CASSPLDYSWDEQYF	TGTGCCAGCAGTCCCCTGGACTATTCCTGGGACGAGCAGTACTTC	TRBV28	.	TRBJ2-7	.
CSVASMLGEKLFF	TGCAGCGTTGCCTCCATGTTGGGGGAAAAACTGTTTTTT	TRBV29-1	.	TRBJ1-4	once
CASRPRGHEWGLVRGHEQYF	TGTGCCAGCAGGCCAAGGGGTCATGAGTGGGGACTAGTCCGTGGCCACGAGCAGTACTTC	TRBV27	TRBD2	TRBJ2-7	.
CASSQQGVNTEAFF	TGTGCCAGCAGTCAACAGGGGGTGAACACTGAAGCTTTCTTT	TRBV6-2/TRBV6-3	TRBD1	TRBJ1-1	once
CASSETGQVRQETQYF	TGTGCCAGCAGTGAGACAGGGCAGGTTCGTCAAGAGACCCAGTACTTC	TRBV6-1	TRBD1	TRBJ2-5	.
CASSPTGLRDDEKLFF	TGTGCCAGCAGCCCCACGGGGCTGCGGGATGATGAAAAACTGTTTTTT	TRBV7-9	.	TRBJ1-4	.
CASSIDNSGANVLTF	TGTGCCAGTAGTATAGACAACTCTGGGGCCAACGTCCTGACTTTC	TRBV19	.	TRBJ2-6	few
CASSPGRLAGGNTGELFF	TGTGCCAGCAGCCCAGGGAGACTAGCGGGAGGAAACACCGGGGAGCTGTTTTTT	TRBV11-3	TRBD2	TRBJ2-2	.
CASSPNLAGVEQYF	TGTGCCAGCTCACCAAATCTTGCGGGAGTCGAGCAGTACTTC	TRBV18	TRBD2	TRBJ2-7	.
CASSFGLSSSYEQYF	TGTGCCAGCAGCTTTGGCCTGTCAAGCTCCTACGAGCAGTACTTC	TRBV11-2	.	TRBJ2-7	few
CASSQDPGLTYEQYF	TGTGCCAGCAGCCAAGATCCGGGGCTTACCTACGAGCAGTACTTC	TRBV3-1/TRBV3-2	.	TRBJ2-7	.
CATTVVGRGTSEAFF	TGTGCCACCACTGTGGTGGGCCGGGGGACTTCTGAAGCTTTCTTT	TRBV19	.	TRBJ1-1	.
CASSLVSGTGGTEAFF	TGTGCCAGCAGCTTGGTCTCCGGGACAGGGGGGACTGAAGCTTTCTTT	TRBV7-8	TRBD1	TRBJ1-1	.
CASSQDARVEKLFF	TGTGCCAGCAGCCAAGATGCGAGGGTGGAAAAACTGTTTTTT	TRBV3-1/TRBV3-2	.	TRBJ1-4	.
CASSSEWDEQYF	TGTGCCAGCAGCTCAGAATGGGACGAGCAGTACTTC	TRBV12-3/TRBV12-4	.	TRBJ2-7	.
CASSLDRGLRTEAFF	TGTGCCAGCAGCTTAGACAGGGGGCTTCGCACTGAAGCTTTCTTT	TRBV7-9	TRBD1	TRBJ1-1	.
CATTGTMTTGELFF	TGTGCCACTACCGGGACTATGACCACCGGGGAGCTGTTTTTT	TRBV19	TRBD2	TRBJ2-2	.
CASSTFTGGVAEAFF	TGTGCCAGCAGTACATTTACAGGGGGTGTCGCTGAAGCTTTCTTT	TRBV28	TRBD1	TRBJ1-1	.
CASSPNRGRSEKLFF	TGTGCCAGCAGTCCCAACAGGGGAAGGAGCGAAAAACTGTTTTTT	TRBV6-6	TRBD1	TRBJ1-4	.
CATSGRAHNDEQFF	TGTGCCACTAGCGGGAGGGCCCATAATGATGAGCAGTTCTTC	TRBV5-4	TRBD2	TRBJ2-1	.
CASSEDPKGGYGYTF	TGTGCCAGCAGTGAAGATCCGAAGGGGGGCTATGGCTACACCTTC	TRBV6-1	.	TRBJ1-2	once
CAWSGGGVGGYTF	TGTGCCTGGAGTGGTGGAGGGGTGGGTGGCTACACCTTC	TRBV30	.	TRBJ1-2	.
CAWSSRGEVNYGYTF	TGTGCCTGGAGTAGCCGGGGGGAGGTTAACTATGGCTACACCTTC	TRBV30	.	TRBJ1-2	.
CASAPSSYNEQFF	TGTGCCTCCGCGCCGAGCTCCTACAATGAGCAGTTCTTC	TRBV9	.	TRBJ2-1	once
CAISDDPDGNTEAFF	TGTGCCATCAGTGACGACCCCGACGGGAACACTGAAGCTTTCTTT	TRBV10-3	.	TRBJ1-1	.
CASSSQGGRAEAFF	TGCGCCAGCAGCTCTCAGGGGGGGAGAGCTGAAGCTTTCTTT	TRBV5-1	TRBD1	TRBJ1-1	few
CASSPVGRGRETQYF	TGTGCCAGCAGCCCGGTGGGGCGGGGAAGGGAGACCCAGTACTTC	TRBV11-3	.	TRBJ2-5	.
CAITLGLAGTDTQYF	TGTGCCATCACCCTGGGACTAGCGGGCACAGATACGCAGTATTTT	TRBV10-3	TRBD2	TRBJ2-3	once
CASSPLPGNANYGYTF	TGTGCCAGCTCACCACTCCCCGGGAATGCTAACTATGGCTACACCTTC	TRBV18	.	TRBJ1-2	.
CASSPLLGRSPDTQYF	TGTGCCAGCAGCCCTCTACTGGGGAGGAGCCCAGATACGCAGTATTTT	TRBV7-2	.	TRBJ2-3	.
CATQPEGGSYEQYF	TGTGCCACCCAGCCGGAGGGGGGATCCTACGAGCAGTACTTC	TRBV5-4	.	TRBJ2-7	.
CASSQDEWGGTQYF	TGTGCCAGCAGCCAAGATGAATGGGGGGGGACCCAGTACTTC	TRBV14	TRBD2	TRBJ2-5	.